This TCR beta chain was recorded in a study of human T cells and chemical hapten exposure. General study results and limits: Higher patch test scores went with higher counts of PT1 expanded TCRs.

Indicated time point: patch test 1, 2 weeks after DPC sensitization. Treatment described: therapeutic diphenylcyclopropenone sensitization with weekly scalp DPC. Ahead of each patch test application, blood was drawn. This clonotype has only a few counts. Its antigen remains unknown. From the RACE reads, TCRdb called clonotypes with MiXCR, one entry per CDR3 protein. The sample holds 75,000 to 90,000 distinct CDR3 sequences, roughly 7.6% seen once. The CDR3 totals 12 residues. V dropped 5 bases and J dropped 4 bases, with 3 bases sitting between them. Germline-derived CDR1 and CDR2 are SGHVS and FQNEAQ. The source is a woman in her 30s with alopecia areata. Some clones in this sample may be carry-over from other donors' samples. The sample consisted of whole blood, taken in connection with sensitization to the hapten diphenylcyclopropenone (DPC). The chain uses TRBV7-8 and TRBJ1-6; D is ambiguous. The CDR3 spells CASSMYNSPLHF. DNA for the CDR3: TGTGCCAGCAGCATGTATAATTCACCCCTCCACTTT.